The rows below give T cell receptor beta chains drawn from one sample of a study of CD8+ T cells in alopecia areata. TCRdb's table, derived via immunoSEQ multiplex PCR, lists solely in-frame clones and lacks some. The data contain fewer than 200,000 clones, roughly 61% of them singletons. Sequences were derived from CD8+ T cells sorted from blood, sampled at week 24, from a patient treated with tofacitinib. All receptors derive from a human donor with alopecia areata. The CDR3 runs from the conserved cysteine through the conserved F or W. A D gene is named only where the DNA matches it firmly. Size is stated for part of the rows, as once, few or many counts, or as a class when the clone is expanded.

d_gene,v_gene,j_gene,len,abundance,CDR3nt,CDR3aa
-,TRBV29-1,TRBJ2-1,12,few,TGCAGCGTTGATCGGGGGGCCAATGAGCAGTTCTTC,CSVDRGANEQFF
TRBD2,TRBV5-1,TRBJ2-3,16,once,TGCGCCAGCAGCTTCCCGGCGGGGGGGAACACAGATACGCAGTATTTT,CASSFPAGGNTDTQYF
TRBD1,TRBV11-1,TRBJ1-2,14,-,TGTGCCAGCAGCCAAGGGGACAGCTACTATGGCTACACCTTC,CASSQGDSYYGYTF
-,TRBV2,TRBJ1-4,12,-,TGTGCCAGCCGGGATAGTAATGAAAAACTGTTTTTT,CASRDSNEKLFF
-,TRBV28,TRBJ2-5,13,-,TGTGCCAGCAGTTACTCGGGATGGGAGACCCAGTACTTC,CASSYSGWETQYF
-,TRBV7-9,TRBJ2-3,15,-,TGTGCCAGCAGCCTCCGGTGGCTCTACACAGATACGCAGTATTTT,CASSLRWLYTDTQYF
-,TRBV30,TRBJ2-2,14,-,TGTGCCTGGACGGGGGAAGTGAACACCGGGGAGCTGTTTTTT,CAWTGEVNTGELFF
-,TRBV2,TRBJ2-7,15,-,TGTGCCAGCAAATTGTCAGGGCTTGAGATCTACGAGCAGTACTTC,CASKLSGLEIYEQYF
TRBD2,TRBV13,TRBJ2-5,18,once,TGTGCCAGCAGCTTCACGGCCAGCGGGGGGACAGCCAGGGAGACCCAGTACTTC,CASSFTASGGTARETQYF
-,TRBV2,TRBJ2-1,12,-,TGTGCCAGCAGTGAGACCGGGCCGCTGGGGTTCTTC,CASSETGPLGFF
TRBD1,TRBV10-3,TRBJ1-1,16,-,TGTGCCATCAGTGAGTCCCGACAGGGGGTCGGTACTGAAGCTTTCTTT,CAISESRQGVGTEAFF
-,TRBV6-5,TRBJ1-2,11,-,TGTGCCATACGACTCGGGTATGGCTACACCTTC,CAIRLGYGYTF
-,TRBV27,TRBJ1-5,12,-,TGTGCCAGCAGCCCCCCCAATCAGCCCCAGCATTTT,CASSPPNQPQHF
-,TRBV11-2,TRBJ2-3,16,-,TGTGCCAGCAGCTTAATAGCCCAGCGTAGCACAGATACGCAGTATTTT,CASSLIAQRSTDTQYF
TRBD1,TRBV7-9,TRBJ2-4,14,few,TGTGCCAGCAGCCCCCCGACAGGGATGAACATTCAGTACTTC,CASSPPTGMNIQYF
-,TRBV25-1,TRBJ1-5,11,-,TGTGCCAGCAGCGCCGATGAGCCCCAGCATTTT,CASSADEPQHF
-,TRBV25-1,TRBJ1-5,13,-,TGTGCCAGCACAGGGTTGGGCAATCAGCCCCAGCATTTT,CASTGLGNQPQHF
-,TRBV7-8,TRBJ2-3,12,few,TGTGCCAGCCAAGATTACACAGATACGCAGTATTTT,CASQDYTDTQYF
TRBD2,TRBV13,TRBJ2-3,20,-,TGTGCCAGCAGCGACGGCCGGACTAGCGGGGGCCCGGCCAGCACAGATACGCAGTATTTT,CASSDGRTSGGPASTDTQYF
-,TRBV4-2,TRBJ1-5,16,-,TGTGCCAGCAGCACCCCAAGTCAGCAGGGCAATCAGCCCCAGCATTTT,CASSTPSQQGNQPQHF
-,TRBV2,TRBJ1-2,14,-,TGTGCCAGCAGTCGATCATTGGCGAACTATGGCTACACCTTC,CASSRSLANYGYTF
TRBD2,TRBV6-5,TRBJ2-1,16,-,TGTGCCAGCAGCTACTCTCTAGCGGGGGGCGATGATGAGCAGTTCTTC,CASSYSLAGGDDEQFF